This T cell receptor beta chain stems from a study of regulatory T cells in long-lasting Graves disease. Study findings and constraints: No thyroid tissue was studied; the work used peripheral blood only. Repertoires from persistent disease leaned toward TRBV28, TRBJ1-2 and TRBJ2-5.

iRepertoire HTBI primers and Arm-PCR of CDR3 regions built TCR beta libraries. TCRdb processed the multiplex PCR reads anew with MiXCR; each CDR3 protein has one entry. The table has about 470,000 distinct CDR3 sequences, under 25% seen once. The CDR3 loop spans 16 amino acids. Trimming took 0 bases from V and 1 from J; bases not matched to a gene: 4. Germline CDR1 is LNHNV and CDR2 is YYDKDF (reference sequence). Many counts were recorded for this clonotype. What it binds is not known. Time point: persistent/refractory GD, antithyroid drugs over 5 years with positive TRAb. From RNA extracted from PBMCs, the TCR library was made. Staff took roughly 9 milliliters of peripheral blood and put it into EDTA tubes.

The rearrangement uses TRBV15 and TRBJ1-1, with 8 bases aligning to TRBD1. This receptor was obtained from a female donor with Graves disease. Specimen: peripheral blood mononuclear cells (PBMCs), collected when the disease was refractory, from a patient treated with antithyroid drugs. The CDR3 sequence: CATSRELTGANTEAFF. CDR3 nucleotide sequence: TGTGCCACCAGCAGAGAATTGACAGGGGCGAACACTGAAGCTTTCTTT.